These 31 T cell receptor beta chains were all obtained from the same sample, sequenced in a study of blood T cell repertoires in COVID-19. Assay used: immunoSEQ multiplex PCR; TCRdb lists only in-frame clones, some missing. The repertoire has 390,000 or so clones, roughly 87% of them found once; the top ten carry about 5%. The sample taken for sequencing was PBMCs or T cells enriched from blood (not recorded which). These receptors were collected from a woman in her forties or fifties who had recovered from COVID-19.

The J gene is TRBJ2-1, the V gene TRBV5-4; 7 bases are a match to TRBD2. CDR3 size: 14 residues. The V and J ends lost 5 bases and 9 bases, in that order; junction bases with no gene match: 11. Germline V gene sequence: CDR1 SGHNT, CDR2 YYREEE (reference sequence). The CDR3 is CASRSDAGAFEQFF. In nucleotides, the CDR3 is TGTGCCAGCAGATCGGACGCGGGAGCTTTTGAGCAGTTCTTC.

The rearrangement joins TRBV10-1 to TRBJ1-1; D is uncertain. In germline, CDR1 is WNHNN, CDR2 SYGVQD (reference sequence). V was clipped by 5 bases and J by 7 bases, with 14 bases between them. The length of the CDR3 is 13 residues. The DNA for the CDR3 is TGCGCCAGCAGTACGAATAGAAACCTTGAAGCTTTCTTT. Translation: CASSTNRNLEAFF.

This sequence joins TRBV9 and TRBJ2-1; 8 positions agree with TRBD2. Trimming took 2 bases from V and 3 from J; bases not matched to a gene: 4. Germline loops: CDR1 SGDLS, CDR2 YYNGEE. This CDR3 comprises 15 residues. Written as DNA, the CDR3 is TGTGCCAGCAGCGTGAGCGGGGGCTACTACAATGAGCAGTTCTTC. Its translation: CASSVSGGYYNEQFF.

The gene calls are TRBV5-4 and TRBJ2-1; 7 nucleotides line up with TRBD2. Germline trimming cut 0 bases from V and 7 bases from J; bases unmatched to any gene: 7. CDR3 length: 15 amino acids. Germline CDR1 and CDR2: SGHNT and YYREEE (reference sequence). The CDR3: CASSLEGGSGNEQFF. For the CDR3, the DNA is TGTGCCAGCAGCTTGGAGGGCGGGAGTGGTAATGAGCAGTTCTTC.

The rearrangement uses TRBV7-2 and TRBJ1-2; TRBD1 matches at 9 bases. This CDR3 is built from 14 residues. Germline CDR1 SGHTA, CDR2 FQGNSA. The trim removed 5 bases at V and 10 bases at J, leaving 11 bases unmatched. This CDR3 reads CASSRDRVRLDYTF. The DNA for the CDR3 is TGTGCCAGCAGCAGGGACAGGGTCCGCCTAGACTACACCTTC.

The V and J genes are TRBV6-1 and TRBJ1-1; D gene unclear. The V gene lost 3 bases and the J gene lost 5 bases, with 4 bases spanning the gap. CDR1 and CDR2 (germline): MNHNS, SASEGT. The CDR3 contains 11 residues. DNA for the CDR3: TGTGCCAGCAGTGATATTACTGAAGCTTTCTTT. Its translation: CASSDITEAFF.

The chain uses TRBV6-2 or TRBV6-3 and TRBJ2-7; the match to TRBD1 covers 8 bases. This CDR3 has 15 amino acids. Germline CDR1 MNHEY, CDR2 SVGEGT. V dropped 3 bases and J dropped 4; count of bases not matched to a gene: 8. Written as DNA, the CDR3 is TGTGCCAGCAGTTATTTGGTGACAGGGGAGTACGAGCAGTACTTC. Its translation is CASSYLVTGEYEQYF.

The V call is TRBV12-3 or TRBV12-4, the J call TRBJ1-5; maybe TRBD1 (5 bases). Trimming took off 6 bases at V and 5 bases at J, with 11 bases between the two ends. The CDR3 sequence is 13 residues long. The CDR3 here is CASSRDLYQPQHF. CDR3 coding DNA: TGTGCCAGCAGCAGGGACTTATATCAGCCCCAGCATTTT.

This sequence joins TRBV5-1 and TRBJ2-2, with 9 bases identical to TRBD2. The germline gives CDR1 SGHRS, CDR2 YFSETQ. The V and J ends lost 3 bases and 7 bases, in that order; junction bases with no gene match: 13. The CDR3 has 17 residues. Here the CDR3 reads CASSSLSGGSGSGELFF. Written as DNA, the CDR3 is TGCGCCAGCAGCTCACTTAGCGGGGGCTCCGGGAGCGGGGAGCTGTTTTTT.

This chain joins TRBV7-9 and TRBJ2-5, with 7 bases lining up with TRBD2. The CDR3 runs 11 residues. V shed 6 bases and J 7 bases; nucleotides not matched to a gene: 2. CDR1 is SEHNR, CDR2 FQNEAQ, per germline (reference sequence). The CDR3 spells CASRASGTQYF. The CDR3 DNA reads TGTGCCAGCAGGGCTAGCGGGACCCAGTACTTC.

The chain links TRBV5-1 to TRBJ2-1; TRBD2 aligns across 14 bases. Germline V CDR1 and CDR2: SGHRS, YFSETQ. The junction had 16 bases not matched to a gene; V was cut back by 4 bases and J by 7 bases. CDR3 size: 19 residues. The CDR3 region is CASSLTTTSGRATGNEQFF. The CDR3, as DNA: TGCGCCAGCAGCCTAACTACGACTAGCGGGAGGGCCACGGGTAATGAGCAGTTCTTC.

This rearrangement joins TRBV6-2 or TRBV6-3 to TRBJ2-5; 7 bases are a match to TRBD1. The CDR3 loop spans 16 amino acids. Germline V gene lookup returns CDR1 MNHEY and CDR2 SVGEGT. V shed 2 bases, J shed 2 bases, and the junction held 8 bases outside the gene matches. The CDR3 loop is CASSYTQTGNQETQYF. The CDR3 region has the DNA TGTGCCAGCAGTTACACGCAGACAGGGAATCAAGAGACCCAGTACTTC.

This clone has only one observation. The chain combines TRBV4-2 with TRBJ2-3, with D perhaps matching TRBD2 (5 bases). The V end was cut by 0 bases, the J end by 6 bases, with 13 bases between. The V gene's germline CDR1 is LGHNA and CDR2 YNFKEQ. This CDR3 comprises 15 residues. CDR3 sequence reads: CASSQDHKDFDTQYF. The DNA of the CDR3 is TGTGCCAGCAGCCAAGATCACAAGGACTTCGATACGCAGTATTTT.

The chain uses TRBV5-1 and TRBJ2-7; 9 bases map to TRBD1. Trimming cost V 5 bases and J 2 bases; bases outside gene matches: 11. The CDR3 is made up of 16 amino acids. CDR1 SGHRS and CDR2 YFSETQ come from the germline V gene. The CDR3 region has the DNA TGCGCCAGCAGTTACGTACCGGGACAGGGAACCTACGAGCAGTACTTC. Residues: CASSYVPGQGTYEQYF.

The sample holds a few counts of this clone. The rearrangement joins TRBV15 to TRBJ2-7; TRBD1 agrees at 7 bases. Trimming at V came to 1 base and at J to 6 bases, leaving 9 bases not matched to a gene. Germline V gives CDR1 LNHNV, CDR2 YYDKDF (reference sequence). This CDR3 is 15 amino acids long. The chain's CDR3 is CATSRVGEGGLEQYF. The CDR3 DNA follows: TGTGCCACCAGCAGAGTCGGGGAAGGGGGCCTCGAGCAGTACTTC.

The CDR3 DNA is TGTGCCAGCAGTTACTCGGGACTAGCGGGGGGGGGAGCCAAAAACATTCAGTACTTC. Protein product: CASSYSGLAGGGAKNIQYF. The rearrangement joins TRBV6-2 or TRBV6-3 to TRBJ2-4; 16 bases are a match to TRBD2. The CDR3 covers 19 residues. Per germline, CDR1 MNHEY and CDR2 SVGEGT. Trimming took 0 bases from V and 0 from J; bases not matched to a gene: 2.

The V call is TRBV6-1, the J call TRBJ1-3; the match to TRBD1 covers 8 bases. This CDR3 has 14 residues. With V trimmed by 2 bases and J by 7 bases, 4 bases remained unmatched. Germline CDR1 MNHNS, CDR2 SASEGT. The CDR3: CASSEWQGANTIYF. Written as DNA, the CDR3 is TGTGCCAGCAGTGAATGGCAGGGGGCGAACACCATATATTTT.

The V and J genes are TRBV5-1 and TRBJ2-5; TRBD1 aligns across 7 bases. The germline gives CDR1 SGHRS, CDR2 YFSETQ. Germline trimming cut 0 bases from V and 4 bases from J; bases unmatched to any gene: 6. This CDR3 is built from 15 residues. CDR3 sequence (DNA): TGCGCCAGCAGCTTGGGTAGGGGGCTCGGAGAGACCCAGTACTTC. Amino acid sequence: CASSLGRGLGETQYF.

The V and J genes are TRBV11-1 and TRBJ1-5; D is perhaps TRBD1 (6 bases). The V end was cut by 0 bases, the J end by 0 bases, with 12 bases between. Germline V lookup: CDR1 SGHAT, CDR2 FQDESV (reference sequence). This CDR3 has 17 amino acids. The DNA for the CDR3 is TGTGCCAGCAGCTTAGCGGTCCAGGGGTATAGCAATCAGCCCCAGCATTTT. Protein: CASSLAVQGYSNQPQHF.

This sequence joins TRBV28 and TRBJ1-5; 7 bases match TRBD1. The CDR3 totals 13 residues. The V and J ends lost 3 bases and 9 bases, in that order; junction bases with no gene match: 5. The germline CDR1 and CDR2 sequences are MDHEN and SYDVKM. CDR3 region: CASSFRGRGPQHF. Written as DNA, the CDR3 is TGTGCCAGCAGTTTTAGGGGGCGAGGGCCCCAGCATTTT.

The V call is TRBV18, the J call TRBJ2-1, with a weak D call TRBD2 (6 bases). The V end was cut by 1 base, the J end by 7 bases, with 26 bases between. The CDR3 totals 19 residues. Germline V gene sequence: CDR1 KGHSH, CDR2 LQKENI. CDR3 sequence reads: CASSPLYDAGTPFRNEQFF. DNA for the CDR3: TGTGCCAGCTCACCACTGTATGATGCCGGGACTCCCTTTCGGAATGAGCAGTTCTTC.

The chain employs TRBV19 and TRBJ2-7, with 11 bases fitting TRBD1. This CDR3 spans 14 amino acids. With 6 bases clipped from V and 0 bases from J, the junction kept 1 base outside the gene matches. Germline V gives CDR1 LNHDA, CDR2 SQIVND (reference sequence). CDR3 coding DNA: TGTGCCAGTAGGGGGACAGGGGGCTCCTACGAGCAGTACTTC. As protein: CASRGTGGSYEQYF. Complete variable domain (other parts from reference TRBV19 and TRBJ2-7): DGGITQSPKYLFRKEGQNVTLSCEQNLNHDAMYWYRQDPGQGLRLIYYSQIVNDFQKGDIAEGYSVSREKKESFPLTVTSAQKNPTAFYLCASRGTGGSYEQYFGPGTRLTVT.

V is TRBV18 and J is TRBJ1-1, with D uncertain. V was cut by 5 bases and J by 4 bases, with 11 bases left in between. The CDR3 contains 13 residues. Germline V lookup: CDR1 KGHSH, CDR2 LQKENI. As DNA, the CDR3 is TGTGCCAGCTCAGGAGTAGAGGGCACTGAAGCTTTCTTT. Residues: CASSGVEGTEAFF.

The chain recombines TRBV7-2 with TRBJ2-3; tentatively, D is TRBD1 (5 bases). CDR3 size: 15 residues. Trimming pared 0 bases from V and 3 bases from J, leaving 10 bases between. CDR1 SGHTA and CDR2 FQGNSA come from the germline V gene. CDR3 sequence (DNA): TGTGCCAGCAGCTTAGCGGGGCAGCCAACAGATACGCAGTATTTT. Its translation: CASSLAGQPTDTQYF.

The chain recombines TRBV15 with TRBJ1-4, with unresolved D. Germline V CDR1 and CDR2: LNHNV, YYDKDF (reference sequence). V was clipped by 5 bases and J by 0 bases, with 10 bases between them. This CDR3 region has 15 residues. In DNA, the CDR3 is TGTGCCACCAGCCACCTAACTGCAACTAATGAAAAACTGTTTTTT. Its protein is CATSHLTATNEKLFF.

The chain couples TRBV6-1 to TRBJ1-6; 10 bases agree with TRBD1. J gave up 8 bases and V 2 bases, and 3 bases lay outside the gene matches. Germline values: CDR1 MNHNS, CDR2 SASEGT. The CDR3 is 15 residues long. The CDR3 DNA follows: TGTGCCAGCAGTGAATTCGACAGGGGGCATTCACCCCTCCACTTT. Its translation is CASSEFDRGHSPLHF.

This sequence joins TRBV5-1 and TRBJ2-5; possibly TRBD1 for D (6 bases). Trimming took off 3 bases at V and 5 bases at J, with 17 bases between the two ends. This CDR3 comprises 15 residues. CDR1 and CDR2 from the germline V gene are SGHRS and YFSETQ. The CDR3 loop reads CASSSGQSFGETQYF. Here the CDR3 DNA reads TGCGCCAGCAGCTCGGGACAATCCTTTGGGGAGACCCAGTACTTC.

The chain employs TRBV5-1 and TRBJ1-4, with D unresolved. Germline V gene data show CDR1 as SGHRS and CDR2 as YFSETQ. The ends were cut back, 0 bases at V and 7 bases at J, with 13 bases in the middle. The CDR3 spans 15 residues. CDR3 nucleotide sequence: TGCGCCAGCAGCTTGGCCTCCAACGCGGGTGAAAAACTGTTTTTT. This codes for CASSLASNAGEKLFF.

J is TRBJ1-4 and V is TRBV7-2, with 10 bases identical to TRBD1. Trimming at V came to 6 bases and at J to 8 bases, leaving 6 bases not matched to a gene. Germline loops: CDR1 SGHTA, CDR2 FQGNSA. The CDR3 contains 14 residues. CDR3 in DNA: TGTGCCAGCAGTTGGGACAGGGGCGAGGAAAAACTGTTTTTT. Amino acids: CASSWDRGEEKLFF.

This clone was observed once. The rearrangement uses TRBV12-5 and TRBJ1-2; D is undetermined. Germline CDR1 reads LGHNT; CDR2 reads FRNRAP. V was shortened by 2 bases and J by 4 bases, with 8 bases between the two germline ends. The CDR3 has 13 residues. Here the CDR3 DNA reads TGTGCTAGTGGTTTGCCTGGGCCCTATGGCTACACCTTC. It yields the protein CASGLPGPYGYTF.

CDR3 in amino acids: CASSYVWGEAGELFF. The CDR3 nucleotides are TGTGCCAGCAGTTACGTCTGGGGAGAGGCCGGGGAGCTGTTTTTT. The chain employs TRBV6-5 and TRBJ2-2; D possibly corresponds to TRBD2 (5 bases). CDR1 and CDR2 (germline): MNHEY, SVGAGI. V lost 2 bases and J 6 bases, leaving 13 bases between the germline ends. There are 15 residues in the CDR3.